The 8 T cell receptor beta chains below were found in one sample sequenced in a study of shared clonotypes between healthy human individuals. Assay: immunoSEQ multiplex PCR; the TCRdb copy retains only in-frame clones and omits some. The sample carries 2 million to 2.5 million clones, roughly 90% recorded once. Sequencing was carried out using naive CD4+ T cells from PBMCs. Sample subset: CD45RA+ positively selected. These receptors all stem from a man aged 18 to 30 in good health. Some clones in this sample may be carry-over from other donors' samples.

This sequence joins TRBV27 and TRBJ2-1; 14 bases fit TRBD2. This CDR3 region has 16 residues. Germline trimming cut 1 base from V and 7 bases from J; bases unmatched to any gene: 3. Germline V lookup: CDR1 MNHEY, CDR2 SMNVEV (reference sequence). The CDR3 sequence is CASSLYGTSGSNEQFF. The CDR3 nucleotides are TGTGCCAGCAGTTTATATGGGACTAGCGGGAGTAATGAGCAGTTCTTC.

The CDR3 spells CASSSILADIYNEQFF. CDR3 DNA sequence: TGTGCCAGCAGTTCCATACTAGCGGATATCTACAATGAGCAGTTCTTC. The chain is built from TRBV28 and TRBJ2-1; 8 bases match TRBD2. V shed 4 bases, J shed 3 bases, and the junction held 8 bases outside the gene matches. This CDR3 has 16 residues. From germline, CDR1 is MDHEN and CDR2 SYDVKM.

CDR3 amino acids: CASSLESSTPQFF. The CDR3 region has the DNA TGTGCCAGCAGCTTAGAGTCTTCCACCCCCCAGTTCTTC. The chain joins TRBV7-9 to TRBJ2-1; no clear D gene. From germline, CDR1 is SEHNR and CDR2 FQNEAQ (reference sequence). Trimming took 1 base from V and 13 from J, leaving 14 bases between them. The CDR3 length is 13 residues.

The chain uses TRBV7-8 and TRBJ2-3; D not certain. The CDR3 has 13 amino acids. V was shortened by 2 bases and J by 2 bases, with 5 bases between the two germline ends. Germline V lookup: CDR1 SGHVS, CDR2 FQNEAQ. Here the CDR3 DNA reads TGTGCCAGCAGCTTAATGGCCACAGATACGCAGTATTTT. Residues: CASSLMATDTQYF.

The chain is built from TRBV9 and TRBJ2-3, with TRBD1 matching over 8 bases. The V segment lost 7 bases and the J segment 5 bases; nucleotides outside the gene matches: 12. This CDR3 comprises 15 residues. From germline, CDR1 is SGDLS and CDR2 YYNGEE. CDR3 coding DNA: TGTGCCAGCGGCCAAACAGGGGGAGTTAGAGATACGCAGTATTTT. Its translation is CASGQTGGVRDTQYF.

The chain couples TRBV4-3 to TRBJ2-3, with TRBD1 matching over 7 bases. CDR3 length: 16 residues. Germline assignment: CDR1 LGHNA and CDR2 YSLEER. The junction had 6 bases not matched to a gene; V was cut back by 1 base and J by 2 bases. The CDR3 loop is CASSQGGTDATDTQYF. DNA of the CDR3: TGCGCCAGCAGCCAAGGAGGGACAGACGCCACAGATACGCAGTATTTT.

This rearrangement joins TRBV5-1 to TRBJ1-2; tentative D call: TRBD1 (6 bases). Germline lookup yields CDR1 SGHRS and CDR2 YFSETQ. V lost 4 bases and J 7 bases, leaving 11 bases between the germline ends. CDR3 length: 12 amino acids. The CDR3 sequence is CASSLGTSGYTF. In DNA form, the CDR3 reads TGCGCCAGCAGCCTGGGGACAAGTGGCTACACCTTC.

The chain couples TRBV7-3 to TRBJ2-2, with 11 bases fitting TRBD2. The CDR3 has 15 amino acids. With 4 bases clipped from V and 5 bases from J, the junction kept 3 bases outside the gene matches. CDR1 and CDR2 (germline): SGHTA, FQGTGA. The CDR3 DNA sequence: TGTGCCAGCAGCTACTCTAGCGGGAGGACCGGGGAGCTGTTTTTT. Amino acid sequence: CASSYSSGRTGELFF.